The TCR beta chain under discussion was sequenced for a study of beta chain features in type 1 diabetes (dated by TCRdb to the late 2010s). Study-level background: Mean age, gender distribution, total cell number and subset yield did not differ between patients and healthy donors. Across all samples, fewer than 110,000,000 sorted cells were examined, and cell number per subset correlated strongly with RNA yield. In the study, TCRB repertoires of sorted circulating CD4+ T cell subsets from recently diagnosed type 1 diabetes patients were compared with those of matched healthy donors. Whereas all 30 or so donors provided naive and central memory subsets, regulatory and stem cell-like memory subsets were isolated from just 8 patients and about 8 healthy donors. The research as a whole found: Because small numbers of individuals were included in the HLA sub-analyses, any influence of HLA type on TCRB rearrangement was left unresolved. Shorter templates might be favored by PCR, yet because patient and control samples were amplified and corrected together, any such skew would affect both groups equally. Fewer insertions and more nucleotide deletions at VDJ recombination sites were observed in patients with type 1 diabetes, implying thymic rearrangement abnormalities. Naive, central memory and regulatory TCRB repertoires appeared to be more similar among patients than among healthy donors. In all four CD4+ subsets, TCRB CDR3 length was moderately but significantly shorter in type 1 diabetes patients. Sequencing cDNA rather than genomic DNA could over-represent highly expressing activated cells, although activation and CD3 levels did not differ between groups.

The entire amount of isolated RNA was reverse transcribed using the High Capacity cDNA Reverse Transcription Kit, so the sequenced TCRB transcripts were expressed ones. Deep immunoSEQ sequencing was performed on naive, central memory and regulatory T cell samples, with an average of roughly 3.6 million total reads per sample. Sorted cells were lysed in RLT buffer, and RNA was extracted using DNase-treated RNeasy Micro or Mini kits according to cell number. To prevent cross-contamination, every cell subset was processed on its own, while patient and healthy donor samples were processed together. The immunoSEQ multiplex PCR was used to amplify TCRB sequences from cDNA, generating 87-bp fragments that spanned the CDR3 region. Amplicons were sequenced on the Illumina HiSeq platform. The original methods were these. PCR bias was corrected computationally using synthetic template baselines, and reads within Hamming distance 2 were collapsed, with unmergeable singletons discarded. By aligning reads against IMGT, V, D and J genes, CDR3 length, and insertions or deletions at six rearrangement sites were assigned. Within each subset, clonotype counts were normalized to sorted cell number, after which true diversity and Gini coefficients were computed with the tcR R package. Repertoire sharing was quantified using the overlap coefficient calculated on TCRB nucleotide sequences. Out-of-frame TCRB sequences from naive cells were analyzed to stand in for the pre-selection repertoire. TCRdb holds this immuneACCESS table with in-frame rearrangements only. Some clones are missing; in checked studies, unresolved V genes explain under half, and the rest has no known cause. V and J calls and clone size are given by that table; D and trimming were obtained from the DNA. Within this sample are 300,000 to 400,000 clones, with over 9.5% of them counted one time only. Roughly 0.015% of the sample comes from the top ten.

Each donor gave one peripheral blood draw, roughly 0.12 L on average, collected into heparinised tubes. Using a panel that included CD45RO, CCR7, CD25, CD127, CD95 and CD27, naive, central memory, regulatory and stem cell-like memory CD4+ T cells were sorted on a BD FACSAria II. All sorted populations exceeded 95% purity. PBMCs were separated immediately by Lymphoprep density gradient centrifugation and were stained directly, without being cultured. To minimize batch effects, samples were stained and sorted in pairs, one healthy donor with one patient per experiment. With respect to this clone: Its antigen specificity is not known. Base qualities were left out, and no much larger clone turns up one base away.

Trimming removed 4 bases from V and 1 base from J, leaving 13 bases between the germline ends. Its CDR3 holds 15 amino acids, cysteine through phenylalanine. Only CDR3 DNA is held: 45 bases, read in frame from base 1. The germline V gene specifies SGHTA as CDR1 and FQGNSA as CDR2. This TCR came from a man aged 18 to 30 in good health. Sequenced sample: naive CD4+ T cells from blood. Reading the label with the study, this specimen's cell subset or site is: true naive CD4+ T cells. The chain uses TRBV7-2 and TRBJ1-2, with TRBD1 tentatively as D gene (6 bases match). The DNA reads TGTGCCAGCAGCTCGTTGACAGGAGTTAACTATGGCTACACCTTC. Its product reads: CASSSLTGVNYGYTF.